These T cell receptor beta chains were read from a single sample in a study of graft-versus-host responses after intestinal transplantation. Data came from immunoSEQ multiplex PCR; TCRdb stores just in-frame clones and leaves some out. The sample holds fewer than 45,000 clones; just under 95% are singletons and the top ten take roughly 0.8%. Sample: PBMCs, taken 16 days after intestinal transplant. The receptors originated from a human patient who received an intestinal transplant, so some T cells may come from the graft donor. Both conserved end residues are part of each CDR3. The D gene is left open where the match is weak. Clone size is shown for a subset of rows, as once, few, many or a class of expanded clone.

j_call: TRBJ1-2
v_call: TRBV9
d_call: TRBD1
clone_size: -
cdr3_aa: CASSAVVIGTGVVGYTF
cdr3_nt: TGTGCCAGCAGCGCCGTTGTAATCGGGACAGGGGTCGTAGGCTACACCTTC

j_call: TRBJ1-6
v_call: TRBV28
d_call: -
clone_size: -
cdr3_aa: CASNRYNSPLHF
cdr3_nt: TGTGCCAGCAATCGGTATAATTCACCCCTCCACTTT

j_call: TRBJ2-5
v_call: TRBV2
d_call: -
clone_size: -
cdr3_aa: CASTWDGVQETQYF
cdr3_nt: TGTGCCAGCACCTGGGATGGGGTGCAAGAGACCCAGTACTTC

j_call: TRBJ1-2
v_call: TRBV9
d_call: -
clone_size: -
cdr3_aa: CASSVGGDRPYGYTF
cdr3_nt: TGTGCCAGCAGCGTAGGGGGAGACAGGCCCTATGGCTACACCTTC

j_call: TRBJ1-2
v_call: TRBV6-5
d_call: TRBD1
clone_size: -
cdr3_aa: CASSYSTQGAFYGYTF
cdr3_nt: TGTGCCAGCAGTTACTCGACCCAGGGGGCTTTCTATGGCTACACCTTC

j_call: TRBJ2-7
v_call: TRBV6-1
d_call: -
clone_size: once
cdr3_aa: CASRGAHEQYF
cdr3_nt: TGTGCCAGCCGGGGGGCCCACGAGCAGTACTTC

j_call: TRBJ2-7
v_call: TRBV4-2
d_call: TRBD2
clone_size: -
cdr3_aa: CASSQIPGLAVSYEQYF
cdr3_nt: TGTGCCAGCAGCCAAATCCCGGGACTAGCGGTTTCCTACGAGCAGTACTTC

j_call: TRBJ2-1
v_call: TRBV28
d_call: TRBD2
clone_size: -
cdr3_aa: CASSLIAGGDNEQFF
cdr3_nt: TGTGCCAGCAGTTTAATAGCGGGAGGGGACAATGAGCAGTTCTTC

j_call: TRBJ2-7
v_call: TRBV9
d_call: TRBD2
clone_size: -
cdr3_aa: CASSLRTSGSSCTYEQYF
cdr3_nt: TGTGCCAGCAGCTTACGGACTAGCGGGAGTTCTTGCACCTACGAGCAGTACTTC

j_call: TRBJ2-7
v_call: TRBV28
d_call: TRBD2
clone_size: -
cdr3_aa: CASSPRGTSGYEQYF
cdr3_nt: TGTGCCAGCAGTCCCCGTGGGACTAGCGGCTACGAGCAGTACTTC

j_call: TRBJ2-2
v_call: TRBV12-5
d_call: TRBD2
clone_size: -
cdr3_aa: CASGLVLRGLAGGRAGELFF
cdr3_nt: TGTGCTAGTGGTTTGGTCCTTCGCGGACTAGCGGGCGGCCGGGCAGGGGAGCTGTTTTTT